This T cell receptor beta chain derives from a study of shared clonotypes between healthy human individuals. Selected positively for CCR7 and CD45RO-negative, naive CD8 cells excluded terminally differentiated effector memory CD45RA+ cells. Findings and caveats of the study: The authors expected sequencing depth to affect clonotype sharing among donors.

Notes on this clone: The antigen is not known.

Germline V gene lookup returns CDR1 LNHNV and CDR2 YYDKDF (reference sequence). The CDR3 length is 15 residues. V lost 8 bases and J lost 3, with 19 bases in between. Assay execution took place at the deep level. Only in-frame clones appear in the TCRdb table, and some are missing; sequencing was by immunoSEQ multiplex PCR. Seen here are about 600,000 clones, roughly 96% observed once, and the top ten hold 0.11%. The clonotype originates from a woman under 40 in good health. J is TRBJ2-5 and V is TRBV15; D could derive from TRBD1 or TRBD2 (5 bases each). Sequenced material: naive CD8+ T cells sorted from blood. For the CDR3, the DNA is TGTGCCACCGAAGCTGGGACCGAAGATGAAGAGACCCAGTACTTC. Translation: CATEAGTEDEETQYF.